This T cell receptor (beta chain) derives from a study of T-cell reconstitution after alpha-beta-depleted transplantation in children. Unique molecular identifiers were incorporated when the TCRbeta library was constructed. TCRdb recomputed calls from the PCR reads with MiXCR, one row per CDR3 protein. The sample yields about 470,000 distinct CDR3 sequences, approximately 41% seen once. This clonotype was seen a handful of times. Looked up from germline, CDR1 is SGHTA and CDR2 is FQGNSA. The V and J ends lost 6 bases and 2 bases respectively, with 14 bases between them. The CDR3 sequence is 15 residues long.

The material was PBMCs, obtained before TCRalphabeta/CD19-depleted stem cell transplant. The receptor's source is a girl aged 2-10 years with aplastic anemia, due to receive a stem cell transplant. V usage is TRBV7-2 and J usage is TRBJ2-1; tentative D call: TRBD2 (5 bases). This CDR3 is CASRTRPEAYNEQFF. Here the CDR3 DNA reads TGTGCCAGCAGAACTCGGCCGGAGGCCTACAATGAGCAGTTCTTC. Together with reference TRBV7-2 and TRBJ2-1, the CDR3 gives the full variable domain: GAGVSQSPSNKVTEKGKDVELRCDPISGHTALYWYRQSLGQGLEFLIYFQGNSAPDKSGLPSDRFSAERTGGSVSTLTIQRTQQEDSAVYLCASRTRPEAYNEQFFGPGTRLTVL.